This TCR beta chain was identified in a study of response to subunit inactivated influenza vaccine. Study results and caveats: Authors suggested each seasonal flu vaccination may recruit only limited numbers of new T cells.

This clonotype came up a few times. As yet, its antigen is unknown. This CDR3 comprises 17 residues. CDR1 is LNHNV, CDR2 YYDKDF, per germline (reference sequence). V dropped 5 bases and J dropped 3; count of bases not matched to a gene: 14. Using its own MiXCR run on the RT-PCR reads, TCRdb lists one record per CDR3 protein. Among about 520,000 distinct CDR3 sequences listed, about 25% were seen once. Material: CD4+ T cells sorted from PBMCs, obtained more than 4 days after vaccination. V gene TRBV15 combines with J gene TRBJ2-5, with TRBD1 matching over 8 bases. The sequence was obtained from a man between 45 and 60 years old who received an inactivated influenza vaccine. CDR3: CATSYRLAGGWEETQYF. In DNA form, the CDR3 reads TGTGCCACCAGCTATCGATTAGCAGGGGGCTGGGAAGAGACCCAGTACTTC.